This passage covers 18 T cell receptor beta chains from one sample sequenced in a study of blood T cell repertoires in COVID-19. The assay was immunoSEQ multiplex PCR, and TCRdb's table has in-frame clones only and misses some. Of some 160,000 clones detected, around nine tenths appear once; the ten largest clones hold about a tenth. Sequencing was done on a sample of peripheral blood. All receptors come from a woman in her 70s with COVID-19, enrolled during active disease.

The chain carries TRBV19 and TRBJ1-1; TRBD1 might be the D (6 bases). CDR1 is LNHDA, CDR2 SQIVND, per germline (reference sequence). The CDR3 consists of 14 residues. The ends were cut back, 7 bases at V and 0 bases at J, with 12 bases in the middle. The CDR3 is CASNPGQMNTEAFF. DNA of the CDR3: TGTGCCAGTAATCCTGGACAGATGAACACTGAAGCTTTCTTT.

This clone was found once. The identical CDR3 is also encoded by other nucleotide sequences in the sample. The V gene is TRBV5-1, the J gene TRBJ1-1; TRBD1 agrees at 10 bases. V shed 0 bases, J shed 1 base, and the junction held 0 bases outside the gene matches. CDR3 size: 15 residues. CDR1 and CDR2 from the germline V gene are SGHRS and YFSETQ. CDR3 in DNA: TGCGCCAGCAGCTTGGGGACAGGGGGGAACACTGAAGCTTTCTTT. It specifies CASSLGTGGNTEAFF.

The chain employs TRBV20-1 and TRBJ1-5, with 9 bases lining up with TRBD1. The germline gives CDR1 DFQATT, CDR2 SNEGSKA (reference sequence). V gave up 6 bases and J gave up 7 bases; unmatched junction bases: 1. CDR3 length equals 11 residues. The CDR3 loop reads CSAGQGQPQHF. CDR3 DNA: TGCAGTGCCGGACAGGGGCAGCCCCAGCATTTT.

The chain carries TRBV29-1 and TRBJ2-1; TRBD1 aligns across 7 bases. Trimming took 7 bases from V and 6 from J; bases not matched to a gene: 6. The CDR3 loop spans 12 amino acids. CDR1 SQVTM and CDR2 ANQGSEA come from the germline V gene. The CDR3 coding sequence is TGCAGCGGGAGAAGACAGGGCAATGAGCAGTTCTTC. This codes for CSGRRQGNEQFF.

The rearrangement uses TRBV28 and TRBJ2-4; 9 nucleotides agree with TRBD1. The V gene end was trimmed by 4 bases and the J gene end by 7 bases; junction bases not matched to a gene: 8. This CDR3 has 15 residues. Germline V gene sequence: CDR1 MDHEN, CDR2 SYDVKM. This CDR3 is CASSSYRQGGNIQYF. As DNA, the CDR3 is TGTGCCAGCAGTTCCTATCGACAGGGGGGGAACATTCAGTACTTC. The variable domain in full, completed from reference TRBV28 and TRBJ2-4, reads DVKVTQSSRYLVKRTGEKVFLECVQDMDHENMFWYRQDPGLGLRLIYFSYDVKMKEKGDIPEGYSVSREKKERFSLILESASTNQTSMYLCASSSYRQGGNIQYFGAGTRLSVL.

The rearrangement joins TRBV5-1 to TRBJ1-4; a possible D gene is TRBD1 (6 bases). Trimming left V 4 bases short and J 8 bases short, with 18 bases between. This CDR3 contains 15 residues. The germline gives CDR1 SGHRS, CDR2 YFSETQ. This chain's CDR3 is CASSTEGGSEEKLFF. For the CDR3, the DNA is TGCGCCAGCAGCACCGAGGGGGGGTCAGAAGAAAAACTGTTTTTT. Supplemented by reference TRBV5-1 and TRBJ1-4, the full variable domain reads KAGVTQTPRYLIKTRGQQVTLSCSPISGHRSVSWYQQTPGQGLQFLFEYFSETQRNKGNFPGRFSGRQFSNSRSEMNVSTLELGDSALYLCASSTEGGSEEKLFFGSGTQLSVL.

This clone was picked up one time. The J gene is TRBJ1-4, the V gene TRBV30, with 8 positions matching TRBD1. Germline loops: CDR1 GTSNPN, CDR2 SVGIG (reference sequence). This CDR3 contains 12 residues. V trimming: 6 bases; J trimming: 6 bases; junction bases outside the gene matches: 3. As DNA, the CDR3 is TGTGCCTGCAACAGGGGGGATGAAAAACTGTTTTTT. Its protein is CACNRGDEKLFF.

This chain joins TRBV4-1 and TRBJ1-4; 7 bases agree with TRBD1. The length of the CDR3 is 16 residues. The ends lost 4 bases at V and 0 bases at J; junction bases unmatched: 5. Per germline, CDR1 MGHRA and CDR2 YSYEKL. The CDR3 loop reads CASSPWDSSTNEKLFF. The CDR3, as DNA: TGCGCCAGCAGCCCCTGGGACAGCTCAACTAATGAAAAACTGTTTTTT.

The chain uses TRBV9 and TRBJ2-2; TRBD2 agrees at 9 bases. V trimming: 6 bases; J trimming: 0 bases; junction bases outside the gene matches: 6. The CDR3 spans 16 residues. The germline V gene has CDR1 SGDLS and CDR2 YYNGEE. CDR3 sequence: CASNKLAGANTGELFF. CDR3 DNA sequence: TGTGCCAGCAACAAATTAGCGGGGGCGAACACCGGGGAGCTGTTTTTT.

This clone was seen a single time. V usage is TRBV4-1 and J usage is TRBJ1-1; a possible D gene is TRBD1 (5 bases). The CDR3 extends over 15 amino acids. With 4 bases removed from V and 1 base from J, the gap between germline ends came to 13 bases. Germline lookup yields CDR1 MGHRA and CDR2 YSYEKL. In DNA, the CDR3 is TGCGCCAGCAGCCCGCGGAACGGGGGGAACACTGAAGCTTTCTTT. Amino acid sequence: CASSPRNGGNTEAFF.

The rearrangement uses TRBV19 and TRBJ2-3; TRBD2 agrees at 7 bases. CDR3 length: 17 residues. CDR1 and CDR2 (germline): LNHDA, SQIVND (reference sequence). V lost 5 bases, J lost 0 bases, and 11 bases stayed unmatched. The CDR3 loop is CASSPPLAGVSTDTQYF. The CDR3 nucleotides read TGTGCCAGTAGTCCACCCCTCGCGGGGGTTAGCACAGATACGCAGTATTTT.

The chain carries TRBV19 and TRBJ2-1; D might be TRBD2 (7 bases). The CDR3 contains 15 residues. Trimming removed 7 bases from V and 6 bases from J, with 19 bases in between. Looked up from germline, CDR1 is LNHDA and CDR2 is SQIVND (reference sequence). The CDR3 DNA reads TGTGCCAGTATCGGGGGGCGCAGGGACTTCAATGAGCAGTTCTTC. Its translation: CASIGGRRDFNEQFF.

The genes are TRBV19 and TRBJ1-5; a possible D gene is TRBD1 (5 bases). V lost 5 bases, J lost 2 bases, and 10 bases lay in between. The germline V gene encodes CDR1 LNHDA and CDR2 SQIVND (reference sequence). This CDR3 contains 14 residues. The CDR3 region is CASSRAGRNQPQHF. CDR3 DNA: TGTGCCAGTAGTCGAGCGGGGCGCAATCAGCCCCAGCATTTT.

CDR3 bases: TGTGCCAGCAGTGAAGTCAGGGGGCTCCATAATTCACCCCTCCACTTT. Its translation: CASSEVRGLHNSPLHF. This rearrangement joins TRBV2 to TRBJ1-6, with 8 bases matching TRBD1. This CDR3 comprises 16 residues. J lost 5 bases, V lost 1 base, and 4 bases had no gene match. Per the germline V gene, CDR1 is SNHLY and CDR2 is FYNNEI.

The rearrangement links TRBV6-5 to TRBJ2-7, with D possibly TRBD2 on 6 matching bases. V was trimmed by 2 bases and J by 6 bases, leaving 14 bases between them. Germline-derived CDR1 and CDR2 are MNHEY and SVGAGI. The CDR3 loop spans 14 amino acids. In DNA form, the CDR3 reads TGTGCCAGCAGTTACGGAGCGGGCTTAAGCGAGCAGTACTTC. This translates into CASSYGAGLSEQYF.

There are a few counts of this clone. The CDR3 DNA follows: TGTGCCAGTAGTAGAGGTGTTACACATGGAAACACCATATATTTT. Amino acid sequence: CASSRGVTHGNTIYF. The chain recombines TRBV19 with TRBJ1-3; no clear D gene. V dropped 4 bases and J dropped 3 bases, with 13 bases sitting between them. The CDR3 loop spans 15 amino acids. Germline CDR1 reads LNHDA; CDR2 reads SQIVND (reference sequence). The whole variable domain, filled in from reference TRBV19 and TRBJ1-3, reads DGGITQSPKYLFRKEGQNVTLSCEQNLNHDAMYWYRQDPGQGLRLIYYSQIVNDFQKGDIAEGYSVSREKKESFPLTVTSAQKNPTAFYLCASSRGVTHGNTIYFGEGSWLTVV.

The chain links TRBV28 to TRBJ2-1; 13 bases are a match to TRBD2. The germline CDR1 and CDR2 sequences are MDHEN and SYDVKM. There are 16 residues in the CDR3. V lost 5 bases and J lost 7; bases outside the gene matches: 8. The CDR3 nucleotides read TGTGCCAGCAGTCCCGCACTAGCGGGGGGGCAAAATGAGCAGTTCTTC. Its translation: CASSPALAGGQNEQFF.

The rearrangement uses TRBV19 and TRBJ1-1; D is perhaps TRBD1 (5 bases). The CDR3 has 11 residues. Deletions cut 6 bases from V and 8 bases from J, with 10 bases between. CDR1 and CDR2 from the germline V gene are LNHDA and SQIVND (reference sequence). The CDR3 DNA reads as TGTGCCAGTAGGCGGACATGGGAAGCTTTCTTT. Translated: CASRRTWEAFF.